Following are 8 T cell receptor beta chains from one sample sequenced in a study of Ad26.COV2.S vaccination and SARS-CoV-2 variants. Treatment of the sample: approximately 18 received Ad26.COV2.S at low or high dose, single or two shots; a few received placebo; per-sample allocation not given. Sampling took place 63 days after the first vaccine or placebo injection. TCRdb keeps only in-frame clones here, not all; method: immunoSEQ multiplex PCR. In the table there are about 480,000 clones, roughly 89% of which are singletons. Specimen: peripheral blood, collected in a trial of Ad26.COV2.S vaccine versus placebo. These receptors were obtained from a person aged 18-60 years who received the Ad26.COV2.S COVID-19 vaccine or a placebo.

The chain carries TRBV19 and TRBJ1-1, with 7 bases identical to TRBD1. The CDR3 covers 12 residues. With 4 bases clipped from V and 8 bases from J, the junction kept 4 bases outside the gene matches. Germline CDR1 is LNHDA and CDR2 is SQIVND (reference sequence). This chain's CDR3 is CASSTRTGEAFF. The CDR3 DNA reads TGTGCCAGTAGTACTCGGACAGGAGAAGCTTTCTTT.

The CDR3 nucleotides are TGTGCCAGCAGTTACGACGGACAGGGTAGCTACACCTTC. Protein sequence: CASSYDGQGSYTF. The chain is built from TRBV6-5 and TRBJ1-2; 8 bases are a match to TRBD1. With 2 bases clipped from V and 9 bases from J, the junction kept 5 bases outside the gene matches. This CDR3 contains 13 residues. CDR1 is MNHEY and CDR2 is SVGAGI in the germline V gene.

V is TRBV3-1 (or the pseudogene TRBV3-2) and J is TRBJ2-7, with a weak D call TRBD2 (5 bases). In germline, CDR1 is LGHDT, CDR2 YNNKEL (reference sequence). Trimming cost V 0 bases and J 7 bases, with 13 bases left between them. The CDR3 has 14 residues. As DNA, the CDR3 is TGTGCCAGCAGCCAAGATGAGAGGCGCGGGGAGCAGTACTTC. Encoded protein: CASSQDERRGEQYF.

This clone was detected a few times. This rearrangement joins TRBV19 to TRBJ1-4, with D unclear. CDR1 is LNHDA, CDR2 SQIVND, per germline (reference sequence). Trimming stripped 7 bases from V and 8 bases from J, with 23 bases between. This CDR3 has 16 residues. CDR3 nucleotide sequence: TGTGCCAGTAAGAAAGTGACTGCTCCACGAGGGGAAAAACTGTTTTTT. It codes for CASKKVTAPRGEKLFF.

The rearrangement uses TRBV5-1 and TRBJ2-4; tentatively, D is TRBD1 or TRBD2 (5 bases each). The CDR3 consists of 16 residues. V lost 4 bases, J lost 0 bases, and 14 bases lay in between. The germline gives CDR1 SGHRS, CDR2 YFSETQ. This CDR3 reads CASSGTGRVAKNIQYF. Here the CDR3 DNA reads TGCGCCAGCAGCGGGACGGGACGGGTAGCCAAAAACATTCAGTACTTC.

In nucleotides, the CDR3 is TGTGCCAGCAGTCCCCTCCCGGGGAATACTGAAGCTTTCTTT. Protein product: CASSPLPGNTEAFF. The chain is built from TRBV28 and TRBJ1-1; no clear D. V dropped 5 bases and J dropped 5 bases, with 15 bases sitting between them. The CDR3 is 14 residues long. CDR1 and CDR2 (germline): MDHEN, SYDVKM.

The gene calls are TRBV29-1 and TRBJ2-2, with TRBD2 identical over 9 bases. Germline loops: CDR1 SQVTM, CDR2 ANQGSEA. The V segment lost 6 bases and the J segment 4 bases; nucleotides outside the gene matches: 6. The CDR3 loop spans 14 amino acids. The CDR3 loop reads CSVLAGVGTGELFF. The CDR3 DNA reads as TGCAGCGTGTTAGCGGGAGTGGGCACCGGGGAGCTGTTTTTT.

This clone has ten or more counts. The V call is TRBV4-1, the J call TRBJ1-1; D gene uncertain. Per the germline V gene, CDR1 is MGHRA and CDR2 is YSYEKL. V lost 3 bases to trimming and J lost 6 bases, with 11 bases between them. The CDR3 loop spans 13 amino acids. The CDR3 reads CASSQTGLAEAFF. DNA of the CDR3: TGCGCCAGCAGCCAGACGGGGTTAGCTGAAGCTTTCTTT.